This record concerns one T cell receptor (beta chain) sequence. Its specific antigen is unknown. Base qualities are not recorded, but no much larger clone differs from it by a single base. The sample comes from a study of memory CD4+ T cells and cytomegalovirus serostatus (dated by TCRdb to between 2018 and 2021). Some background on the complete study: The 33 healthy Belgian adults in the cohort included 9 who were CMV seropositive and roughly 25 who were CMV seronegative. CD4+ memory TCRbeta repertoires of a Belgian cohort with known cytomegalovirus serostatus were sequenced in order to replicate a published TCR-based CMV serostatus classifier.

As encoded in the germline V gene (reference sequence), CDR1 is MNHEY while CDR2 is SMNVEV. V gives up 0 bases and J gives up 4 bases, and the segment between their germline ends measures 6 bases. The CDR3, from cysteine to phenylalanine, totals 13 residues. The read is trimmed to its CDR3 DNA, 39 bases read in frame from base 1. The Quick-DNA Microprep Kit was used to extract genomic DNA from the sorted cells. Amplification of TCRbeta DNA was done with the immunoSEQ hsTCRbeta kit, following the protocol from the manufacturer. TCRbeta libraries were sequenced on an Illumina MiSeq instrument. From the authors' description of their analysis: Removing out-of-frame sequences left 2,204,828 distinct TCRbeta sequences, an average of approximately 65,000 per individual. Each individual was scored according to the count of roughly 170 previously reported CMV-associated TCRbeta sequences and the total productive distinct TCRbeta count. A beta-binomial model was reimplemented in Python, and scikit-learn random forests with default parameters were trained on US cohort data. On the Belgian cohort, classifier performance was reported as the median AUC, along with percentile confidence intervals, across 10,000 bootstrap iterations. TCRdb provides this immuneACCESS table in a form limited to in-frame rearrangements. Some clones are lacking; in checked studies, under half of them reflect an unresolved V gene, and why the rest are absent is not known. Clone size and V and J calls were adopted from that table, with D and trimming inferred from the DNA. Across this sample there are some 39,000 clones, with about 76% seen only once. About 0.79% of the sample is taken by the ten largest.

Single viable CD3+CD4+CD8-CD45RO+ cells were sorted as memory CD4+ T cells on a FACSAria II. To determine CMV serostatus, a Roche Elecsys assay was used that detects serum IgG against CMV pp150, pp28, p38 and p52. After the samples were thawed, total CD4+ T cells were enriched through positive selection using CD4 magnetic microbeads. Samples originated from another study that specifically interrogated the CD4+ T cell memory repertoire. Following standard operating procedures, peripheral blood mononuclear cells were isolated and cryopreserved, while serum was kept at -80 degrees C. Staining used CD3-PerCP (BW264/56), CD4-APC (RPA-T4), CD45RO-PE (UCHT1) and CD8-Pacific Orange (3B5) antibodies, with Sytox blue excluding non-viable cells. Broader findings and caveats from the paper: CMV serostatus prediction reached a median bootstrapped AUC of about 0.95 with the original framework and just under 0.93 with a US-trained random forest. On the Belgian cohort, the classifier built on the original framework reached a median bootstrapped AUC of around 0.95, with a 95% CI of 0.76-1.00. Unlike the original study, which covered naive and memory CD4+ and CD8+ populations, the Belgian study sequenced only CD4+CD45RO+ memory cells. The results were read as suggesting that the CMV-associated TCR signature is, for the most part, present in the CD4+ memory repertoire. Among the 160 or so previously reported CMV-associated TCRbeta sequences, over 65 showed up in the CD4+ memory repertoires, with each one found in between one and five individuals.

This clonotype was sampled from an adult in good health and CMV-seronegative. The sequence is built from TRBV27 and TRBJ1-1; the D gene remains uncertain. Sequenced material: memory CD4+ T cells from blood. The nucleotide sequence is TGTGCCAGCAGTTTATCGGCTGGCACTGAAGCTTTCTTT. The encoded protein is CASSLSAGTEAFF.